One sample yielded the 22 T cell receptor beta chains listed below, sequenced in a study of OX40 agonist ivuxolimab in advanced cancers. The data were produced by immunoSEQ multiplex PCR, yet TCRdb's version contains in-frame clones alone and is incomplete. The repertoire holds tens of thousands of clones, with 75% to 90% as singletons. Specimen: CD4+ or CD8+ T cells sorted from blood, collected in a trial of the OX40 agonist ivuxolimab. The receptors here all came from an adult with an advanced solid tumor such as melanoma, head and neck, liver or kidney cancer.

The chain links TRBV7-3 to TRBJ2-3; TRBD2 aligns across 7 bases. Germline CDR1 is SGHTA and CDR2 is FQGTGA. With V trimmed by 5 bases and J by 6 bases, 5 bases remained unmatched. The CDR3 is 13 residues long. CDR3 amino acids: CASSPSGVDTQYF. The CDR3 DNA follows: TGTGCCAGCAGCCCGAGCGGGGTTGATACGCAGTATTTT.

This clone was observed a few times. The rearrangement links TRBV15 to TRBJ2-2; a possible D gene is TRBD1 (6 bases). From germline, CDR1 is LNHNV and CDR2 YYDKDF (reference sequence). There are 14 residues in the CDR3. V lost 6 bases, J lost 7 bases, and 15 bases lay in between. The CDR3 region is CATSWGQVSGELFF. The CDR3 bases are TGTGCCACCAGTTGGGGGCAAGTTAGCGGGGAGCTGTTTTTT.

V and J are TRBV30 and TRBJ2-5; D is perhaps TRBD1 (5 bases). The V gene's germline CDR1 is GTSNPN and CDR2 SVGIG (reference sequence). Trimming stripped 7 bases from V and 5 bases from J, with 14 bases between. The CDR3 loop spans 12 amino acids. CDR3 sequence (DNA): TGTGCCTCCGAAAGGGGATGGGAGACCCAGTACTTC. Protein product: CASERGWETQYF.

The CDR3 coding sequence is TGTGCCAGCAGCGCAGCGGTGGGGGCAGATACGCAGTATTTT. Its protein is CASSAAVGADTQYF. V and J are TRBV9 and TRBJ2-3, with D perhaps given as TRBD1 or TRBD2 (5 bases each). The ends were cut back, 3 bases at V and 4 bases at J, with 12 bases in the middle. The V gene's germline CDR1 is SGDLS and CDR2 YYNGEE. CDR3 length equals 14 residues.

This clone was observed a handful of times. The chain recombines TRBV30 with TRBJ1-1, with D hard to call. This CDR3 is built from 12 residues. Germline V gene data show CDR1 as GTSNPN and CDR2 as SVGIG (reference sequence). The germline V and J ends were trimmed by 2 bases and 1 base, with 5 bases remaining between them. The CDR3 loop is CAWSRENTEAFF. The CDR3 DNA is TGTGCCTGGAGTAGGGAGAACACTGAAGCTTTCTTT.

This chain uses TRBV6-6 with TRBJ2-7, with D tentatively TRBD1 (6 bases). Germline CDR1 MNHNY, CDR2 SVGAGI (reference sequence). CDR3 length: 12 residues. Trimming left V 8 bases short and J 0 bases short, with 8 bases between. The CDR3 DNA reads as TGTGCCAGCGGGGGCTACTCCTACGAGCAGTACTTC. As protein: CASGGYSYEQYF.

This chain connects TRBV5-4 to TRBJ2-1, with D possibly matching TRBD1 (6 bases). This CDR3 is built from 13 residues. Per the germline V gene, CDR1 is SGHNT and CDR2 is YYREEE (reference sequence). The germline V and J ends were trimmed by 3 bases and 7 bases, with 11 bases remaining between them. The CDR3 DNA reads as TGTGCCAGCAGCTCTGAAACAGGGAATGAGCAGTTCTTC. Its translation: CASSSETGNEQFF.

J is TRBJ2-5 and V is TRBV7-2; TRBD1 aligns across 10 bases. Near its end, the DNA agrees better with TRBJ2-7, so the J call may be wrong. CDR3 length: 15 amino acids. CDR1 and CDR2 from the germline V gene are SGHTA and FQGNSA. As DNA, the CDR3 is TGTGCCAGCAGCTTACCGGACAGGGGGAACTACGAGCAGTACTTC. Protein sequence: CASSLPDRGNYEQYF.

This clone was recorded once. The CDR3 is CASSRTDSGGLNYGYTF. Here the CDR3 DNA reads TGTGCCAGCTCACGAACCGACTCCGGGGGCCTTAACTATGGCTACACCTTC. The genes are TRBV18 and TRBJ1-2; weak D call: TRBD1 (6 bases). V lost 4 bases and J lost 1, with 19 bases in between. CDR1 and CDR2 (germline): KGHSH, LQKENI. The CDR3 is 17 amino acids.

V gene TRBV28 combines with J gene TRBJ1-1; the D gene is possibly TRBD1 (5 bases). The CDR3 has 15 residues. The germline CDR1 and CDR2 sequences are MDHEN and SYDVKM. V lost 3 bases to trimming and J lost 4 bases, with 15 bases between them. CDR3 sequence (DNA): TGTGCCAGCAGTTTCTTTAGGGGCAGGAGCACTGAAGCTTTCTTT. Translating it yields CASSFFRGRSTEAFF.

The chain combines TRBV5-6 with TRBJ2-3; TRBD2 matches at 9 bases. The CDR3 is 17 residues long. V shed 5 bases and J 4 bases; nucleotides not matched to a gene: 14. CDR1 and CDR2 (germline): SGHDT, YYEEEE. CDR3 residues: CASSLLAGRGGPDTQYF. CDR3 DNA sequence: TGTGCCAGCAGTCTCCTCGCCGGGCGGGGGGGCCCAGATACGCAGTATTTT. Supplemented by reference TRBV5-6 and TRBJ2-3, the full variable domain reads DAGVTQSPTHLIKTRGQQVTLRCSPKSGHDTVSWYQQALGQGPQFIFQYYEEEERQRGNFPDRFSGHQFPNYSSELNVNALLLGDSALYLCASSLLAGRGGPDTQYFGPGTRLTVL.

V usage is TRBV7-9 and J usage is TRBJ1-6; D is undetermined. Germline loops: CDR1 SEHNR, CDR2 FQNEAQ (reference sequence). The CDR3 sequence is 13 residues long. V lost 5 bases to trimming and J lost 10 bases, with 12 bases between them. CDR3 bases: TGTGCCAGCAGCGTAGACTGGGGATCACCCCTCCACTTT. Amino acids: CASSVDWGSPLHF.

CDR3 coding DNA: TGTGCCAGCAGTACATCTACGAACACTGAAGCTTTCTTT. As protein: CASSTSTNTEAFF. This chain links TRBV7-3 with TRBJ1-1, with no clear D. The germline gives CDR1 SGHTA, CDR2 FQGTGA. Deletions cut 6 bases from V and 1 base from J, with 9 bases between. CDR3 length: 13 amino acids.

V is TRBV11-3 and J is TRBJ2-7; 8 positions agree with TRBD2. The CDR3 is made up of 16 amino acids. Per the germline V gene, CDR1 is SGHNT and CDR2 is YENEEA. Unmatched junction bases numbered 12, after V lost 1 base and J lost 7 bases. For the CDR3, the DNA is TGTGCCAGCAGCTTAGCCCTCGCGGGACTAGGGGGAGAGCAGTACTTC. Translated, it gives CASSLALAGLGGEQYF.

CDR3 in amino acids: CASSQGAEAFF. The CDR3 DNA reads TGTGCCAGCAGCCAAGGGGCGGAAGCTTTCTTT. This rearrangement joins TRBV14 to TRBJ1-1; D gene ambiguous. V lost 1 base to trimming and J lost 8 bases, with 5 bases between them. This CDR3 contains 11 residues. Germline CDR1 SGHDN, CDR2 FVKESK.

The chain joins TRBV4-1 to TRBJ2-7; TRBD1 agrees at 7 bases. Trimming at V came to 1 base and at J to 2 bases, leaving 5 bases not matched to a gene. The CDR3 spans 15 residues. The germline V gene encodes CDR1 MGHRA and CDR2 YSYEKL. CDR3 bases: TGCGCCAGCAGCCAAGGACAGGGTGGGACCTACGAGCAGTACTTC. The encoded protein is CASSQGQGGTYEQYF.

This clone was seen more than once but under ten times. The chain recombines TRBV11-2 with TRBJ2-1; 8 bases align to TRBD1. There are 17 residues in the CDR3. V lost 5 bases to trimming and J lost 1 base; unmatched junction nucleotides: 10. From germline, CDR1 is SGHAT and CDR2 FQNNGV. The CDR3 protein is CASSADATGGSYNEQFF. The DNA of the CDR3 is TGTGCCAGCAGCGCAGACGCCACAGGGGGTTCCTACAATGAGCAGTTCTTC.

This chain links TRBV7-2 with TRBJ1-1, with unresolved D. Germline CDR1 reads SGHTA; CDR2 reads FQGNSA. The V gene lost 8 bases and the J gene lost 4 bases, with 8 bases spanning the gap. This CDR3 contains 11 residues. CDR3 sequence (DNA): TGTGCCAGCGGACCGGGCACTGAAGCTTTCTTT. Amino acids: CASGPGTEAFF.

The V and J genes are TRBV27 and TRBJ1-2; D not certain. CDR3 size: 14 residues. Between the trimmed V and J ends, which lost 3 bases and 8 bases, there was a span of 16 bases. Germline V gene lookup returns CDR1 MNHEY and CDR2 SMNVEV (reference sequence). CDR3 DNA sequence: TGTGCCAGCAGTTTCCGAGACGGAGTTGGGGGCTACACCTTC. Translating gives CASSFRDGVGGYTF.

The DNA of the CDR3 is TGTGCCAGCAGGACATCCGGAGGGGGGGGCGGTACACCCCTCCACTTT. Amino acid sequence: CASRTSGGGGGTPLHF. The genes are TRBV2 and TRBJ1-6; possibly TRBD1 for D (6 bases). CDR1 and CDR2 from the germline V gene are SNHLY and FYNNEI. CDR3 size: 16 residues. Deletions cut 6 bases from V and 11 bases from J, with 23 bases between.

The CDR3 DNA sequence: TGTGCCAGTAGTATTGGGTCGAACAATGAGCAGTTCTTC. Its translation: CASSIGSNNEQFF. The V gene is TRBV19, the J gene TRBJ2-1; no definite D call. Germline V CDR1 and CDR2: LNHDA, SQIVND (reference sequence). The CDR3 is 13 amino acids. The germline V and J ends were trimmed by 3 bases and 5 bases, with 8 bases remaining between them.

This chain connects TRBV9 to TRBJ1-6; D is uncertain. The germline gives CDR1 SGDLS, CDR2 YYNGEE. The CDR3 totals 16 residues. Trimming stripped 4 bases from V and 8 bases from J, with 19 bases between. CDR3 bases: TGTGCCAGCAGCCCCCGGGTCCAGGTCATGGATTCACCCCTCCACTTT. This sequence encodes CASSPRVQVMDSPLHF.